Listed below are T cell receptor beta chains from one sample, sequenced in a study of shared clonotypes between healthy human individuals. Some clones are missing from TCRdb's copy, which holds only in-frame ones; the method was immunoSEQ multiplex PCR. The sample yields approximately 2,200,000 clones, about 93% seen once. Sequencing was carried out using naive CD8+ T cells from PBMCs. All receptors derive from a man between 18 and 29 years old in good health. Some clones in this sample may be carry-over from other donors' samples. Each CDR3 is given without its conserved first and last residue. Part of the rows lack a size; the others show once, few, many or a class for expanded clones.

j_call: TRBJ1-5
clone_size: .
v_call: TRBV28
cdr3_aa: ASSSPGPQH

j_call: TRBJ2-2
clone_size: .
v_call: TRBV29-1
cdr3_aa: SVDPGNTGELF

j_call: TRBJ2-2
clone_size: few
v_call: TRBV29-1
cdr3_aa: SAKLAGELF

j_call: TRBJ2-2
clone_size: .
v_call: TRBV14
cdr3_aa: ASSQDFGPGELF

j_call: TRBJ2-1
clone_size: few
v_call: TRBV5-6
cdr3_aa: ASSTGLYNEQF

j_call: TRBJ2-2
clone_size: .
v_call: TRBV6-6
cdr3_aa: ASRNGVNTGELF

j_call: TRBJ1-6
clone_size: .
v_call: TRBV30
cdr3_aa: AWTHGLSGPLH

j_call: TRBJ1-1
clone_size: .
v_call: TRBV28
cdr3_aa: ASSFVGQLSPTEAF

j_call: TRBJ2-3
clone_size: .
v_call: TRBV2
cdr3_aa: ASRLISGRGDTQY

j_call: TRBJ1-2
clone_size: once
v_call: TRBV25-1
cdr3_aa: ASSELGQDYGYT

j_call: TRBJ2-7
clone_size: .
v_call: TRBV5-1
cdr3_aa: ASSRSGQVTSEQY

j_call: TRBJ2-2
clone_size: once
v_call: TRBV19
cdr3_aa: ASSFRTLSGELF

j_call: TRBJ1-1
clone_size: .
v_call: TRBV7-9
cdr3_aa: ASSPAGQGYTEAF

j_call: TRBJ2-7
clone_size: .
v_call: TRBV27
cdr3_aa: ASQRTLSGELSWRYEQY

j_call: TRBJ2-7
clone_size: .
v_call: TRBV27
cdr3_aa: ASSTLGQGYEQY

j_call: TRBJ2-2
clone_size: .
v_call: TRBV6-1
cdr3_aa: ASRNKWTGELF

j_call: TRBJ2-7
clone_size: .
v_call: TRBV5-6
cdr3_aa: ASSPGTGWYEQY

j_call: TRBJ1-1
clone_size: .
v_call: TRBV7-6
cdr3_aa: ASSGNTEAF

j_call: TRBJ1-1
clone_size: few
v_call: TRBV15
cdr3_aa: ATSRRQGASEAF

j_call: TRBJ1-1
clone_size: .
v_call: TRBV10-3
cdr3_aa: AISGAVNTEAF

j_call: TRBJ1-3
clone_size: .
v_call: TRBV28
cdr3_aa: ASSVLISGNTIY

j_call: TRBJ2-1
clone_size: .
v_call: TRBV7-9
cdr3_aa: ASSLGSPSYNEQF

j_call: TRBJ1-1
clone_size: .
v_call: TRBV7-9
cdr3_aa: ASSLWTEEAF

j_call: TRBJ2-6
clone_size: .
v_call: TRBV7-9
cdr3_aa: ASSSPRPGGANVLT

j_call: TRBJ2-1
clone_size: once
v_call: TRBV11-3
cdr3_aa: ASSPRSPGRYNEQF

j_call: TRBJ2-3
clone_size: .
v_call: TRBV27
cdr3_aa: ASSKPGGTQY

j_call: TRBJ1-1
clone_size: .
v_call: TRBV28
cdr3_aa: ASSLRDRYPREAF

j_call: TRBJ1-2
clone_size: .
v_call: TRBV7-9
cdr3_aa: ASSPPWAYYGYT

j_call: TRBJ1-2
clone_size: .
v_call: TRBV29-1
cdr3_aa: SVLQNYGYT

j_call: TRBJ2-1
clone_size: .
v_call: TRBV2
cdr3_aa: ASKFRGLADNEQF

j_call: TRBJ1-1
clone_size: .
v_call: TRBV11-3
cdr3_aa: ASSSRDAPEAF

j_call: TRBJ1-1
clone_size: .
v_call: TRBV11-1
cdr3_aa: ASSLSMRGVEAF

j_call: TRBJ2-1
clone_size: .
v_call: TRBV6-5
cdr3_aa: ASSVRTGENEQF

j_call: TRBJ1-1
clone_size: .
v_call: TRBV4-1
cdr3_aa: ASSQDKRNTEAF

j_call: TRBJ2-7
clone_size: once
v_call: TRBV27
cdr3_aa: ASSLGGTDYEQY

j_call: TRBJ2-7
clone_size: .
v_call: TRBV15
cdr3_aa: ATSRERSWGYEQY

j_call: TRBJ2-7
clone_size: .
v_call: TRBV27
cdr3_aa: ASSLFGGLGEQY

j_call: TRBJ2-1
clone_size: once
v_call: TRBV27
cdr3_aa: ASSLWAGASNEQF

j_call: TRBJ1-4
clone_size: .
v_call: TRBV28
cdr3_aa: ASSRWTANTPEDEKLF

j_call: TRBJ1-5
clone_size: .
v_call: TRBV28
cdr3_aa: ASSPVSVQGDQPQH

j_call: TRBJ2-7
clone_size: .
v_call: TRBV11-2
cdr3_aa: ASSAPHGTGDYEQY

j_call: TRBJ2-7
clone_size: once
v_call: TRBV28
cdr3_aa: ASSLRREVDEQY

j_call: TRBJ2-1
clone_size: .
v_call: TRBV7-8
cdr3_aa: ASSLHGYNEQF

j_call: TRBJ1-1
clone_size: few
v_call: TRBV10-3
cdr3_aa: AISELNTEAF

j_call: TRBJ2-1
clone_size: .
v_call: TRBV4-2
cdr3_aa: ASSPRDLYNEQF

j_call: TRBJ2-7
clone_size: few
v_call: TRBV27
cdr3_aa: ASSLAGGYEQY

j_call: TRBJ1-5
clone_size: .
v_call: TRBV11-2
cdr3_aa: ASSLGGQYSNQPQH

j_call: TRBJ1-1
clone_size: .
v_call: TRBV4-1
cdr3_aa: ASSQGLGEITEAF

j_call: TRBJ1-2
clone_size: .
v_call: TRBV29-1
cdr3_aa: SVPITTDRASNYGYT

j_call: TRBJ2-3
clone_size: .
v_call: TRBV27
cdr3_aa: ASNGQGMVPDTQY

j_call: TRBJ2-1
clone_size: .
v_call: TRBV11-2
cdr3_aa: ASSLGGAGEQF

j_call: TRBJ2-1
clone_size: .
v_call: TRBV4-1
cdr3_aa: ASSQAAYNEQF

j_call: TRBJ2-7
clone_size: .
v_call: TRBV4-1
cdr3_aa: ASSQDWAVVAYEQY

j_call: TRBJ2-1
clone_size: once
v_call: TRBV9
cdr3_aa: ASSVAGPPNEQF

j_call: TRBJ2-1
clone_size: .
v_call: TRBV6-5
cdr3_aa: ASRGAGWQF